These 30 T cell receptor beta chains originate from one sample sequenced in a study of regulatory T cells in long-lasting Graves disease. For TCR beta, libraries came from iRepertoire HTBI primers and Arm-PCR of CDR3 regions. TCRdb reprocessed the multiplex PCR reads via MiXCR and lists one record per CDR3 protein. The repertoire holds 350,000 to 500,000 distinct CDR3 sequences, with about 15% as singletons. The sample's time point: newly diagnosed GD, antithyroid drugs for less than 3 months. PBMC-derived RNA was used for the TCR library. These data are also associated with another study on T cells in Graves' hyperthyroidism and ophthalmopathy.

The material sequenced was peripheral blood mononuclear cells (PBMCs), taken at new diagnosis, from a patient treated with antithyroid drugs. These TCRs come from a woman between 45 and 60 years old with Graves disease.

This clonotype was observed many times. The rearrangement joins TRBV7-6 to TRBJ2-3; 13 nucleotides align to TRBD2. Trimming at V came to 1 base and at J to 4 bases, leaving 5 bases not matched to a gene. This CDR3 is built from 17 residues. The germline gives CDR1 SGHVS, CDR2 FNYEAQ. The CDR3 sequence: CASSLGLAGGYPDTQYF. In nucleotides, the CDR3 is TGTGCCAGCAGCTTAGGACTAGCGGGAGGTTACCCAGATACGCAGTATTTT.

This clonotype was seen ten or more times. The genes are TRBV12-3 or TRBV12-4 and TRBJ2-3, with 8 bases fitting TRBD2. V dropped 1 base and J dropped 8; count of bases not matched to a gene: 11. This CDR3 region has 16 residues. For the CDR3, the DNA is TGTGCCAGCAGTTTAGGGCGGGAGGCTGCACATGTTACGCAGTATTTT. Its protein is CASSLGREAAHVTQYF.

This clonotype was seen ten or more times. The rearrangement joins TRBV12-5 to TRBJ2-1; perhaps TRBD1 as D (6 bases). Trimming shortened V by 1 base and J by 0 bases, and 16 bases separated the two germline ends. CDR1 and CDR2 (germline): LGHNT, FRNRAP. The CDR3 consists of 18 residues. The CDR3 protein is CASGLAAGTTYSYNEQFF. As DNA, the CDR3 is TGTGCTAGTGGTTTGGCAGCCGGGACAACTTACTCCTACAATGAGCAGTTCTTC.

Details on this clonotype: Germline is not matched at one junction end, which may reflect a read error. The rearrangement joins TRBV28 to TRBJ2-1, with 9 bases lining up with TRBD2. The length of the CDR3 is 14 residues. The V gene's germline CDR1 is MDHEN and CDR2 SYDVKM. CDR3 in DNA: TGTGCCGAAGGTAGCGGGAGTTCCTACAATGAGCAGCTCTTC. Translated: CAEGSGSSYNEQLF.

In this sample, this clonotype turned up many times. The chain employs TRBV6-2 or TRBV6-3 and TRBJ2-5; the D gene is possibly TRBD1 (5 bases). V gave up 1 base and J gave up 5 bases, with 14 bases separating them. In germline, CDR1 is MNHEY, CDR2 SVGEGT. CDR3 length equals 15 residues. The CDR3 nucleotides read TGTGCCAGCAGTTACTGGGGCGCGATCCAGGAGACCCAGTACTTC. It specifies CASSYWGAIQETQYF.

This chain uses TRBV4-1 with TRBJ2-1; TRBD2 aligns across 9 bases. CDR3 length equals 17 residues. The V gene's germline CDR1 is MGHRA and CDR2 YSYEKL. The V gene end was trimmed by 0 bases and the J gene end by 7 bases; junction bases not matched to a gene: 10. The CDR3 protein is CASSQEGTLLAGNEQFF. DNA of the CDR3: TGCGCCAGCAGCCAAGAGGGAACCCTTCTAGCGGGGAATGAGCAGTTCTTC.

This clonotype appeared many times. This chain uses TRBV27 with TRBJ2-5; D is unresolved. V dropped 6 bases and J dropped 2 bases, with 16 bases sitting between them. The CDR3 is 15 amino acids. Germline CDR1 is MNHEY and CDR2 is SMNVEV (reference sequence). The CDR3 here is CASSPRSRPQETQYF. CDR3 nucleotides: TGTGCCAGCAGCCCCCGTTCGCGGCCACAAGAGACCCAGTACTTC.

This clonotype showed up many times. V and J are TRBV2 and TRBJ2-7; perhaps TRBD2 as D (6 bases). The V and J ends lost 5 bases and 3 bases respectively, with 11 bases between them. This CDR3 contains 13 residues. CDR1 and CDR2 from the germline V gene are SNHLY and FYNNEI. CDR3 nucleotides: TGTGCCAGCAGTAACGGGGGTCGCTACGAGCAGTACTTC. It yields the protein CASSNGGRYEQYF.

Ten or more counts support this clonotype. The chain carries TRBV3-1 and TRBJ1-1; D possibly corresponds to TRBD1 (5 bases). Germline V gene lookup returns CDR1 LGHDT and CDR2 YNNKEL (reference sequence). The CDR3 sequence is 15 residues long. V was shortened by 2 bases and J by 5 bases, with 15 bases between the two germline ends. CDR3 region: CASSQSAGRRTEAFF. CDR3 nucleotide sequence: TGTGCCAGCAGCCAATCAGCAGGGAGAAGAACTGAAGCTTTCTTT.

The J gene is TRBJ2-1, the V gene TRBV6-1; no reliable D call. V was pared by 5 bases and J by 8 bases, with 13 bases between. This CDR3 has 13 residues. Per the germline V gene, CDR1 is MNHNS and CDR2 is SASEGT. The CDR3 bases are TGTGCCAGCAGTCCGAGAATGGGGTATGAGCAGTTCTTC. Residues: CASSPRMGYEQFF.

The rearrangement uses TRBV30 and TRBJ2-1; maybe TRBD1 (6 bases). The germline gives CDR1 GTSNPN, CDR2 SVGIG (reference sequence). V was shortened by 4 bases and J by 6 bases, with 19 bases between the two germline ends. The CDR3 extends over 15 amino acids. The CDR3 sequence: CAWTWQGTLGNEQFF. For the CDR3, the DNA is TGTGCCTGGACCTGGCAGGGGACGCTGGGCAATGAGCAGTTCTTC.

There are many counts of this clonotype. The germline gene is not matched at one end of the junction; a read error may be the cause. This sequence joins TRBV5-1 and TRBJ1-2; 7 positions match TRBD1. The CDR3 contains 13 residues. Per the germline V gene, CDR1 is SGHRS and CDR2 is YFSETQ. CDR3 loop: CASSPGQNYGYTF. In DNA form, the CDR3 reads TGTGCCAGCAGCCCGGGACAGAACTATGGCTACACCTTC.

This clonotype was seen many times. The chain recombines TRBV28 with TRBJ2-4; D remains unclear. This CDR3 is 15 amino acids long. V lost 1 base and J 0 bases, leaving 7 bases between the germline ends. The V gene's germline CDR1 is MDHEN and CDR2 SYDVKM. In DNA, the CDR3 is TGTGCCAGCAGTTTATACGGTGAAGCCAAAAACATTCAGTACTTC. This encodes CASSLYGEAKNIQYF.

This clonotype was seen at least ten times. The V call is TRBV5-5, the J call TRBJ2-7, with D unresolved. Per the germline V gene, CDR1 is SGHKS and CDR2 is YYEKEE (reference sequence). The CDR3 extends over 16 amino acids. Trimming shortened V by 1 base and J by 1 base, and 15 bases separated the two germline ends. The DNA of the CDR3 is TGTGCCAGCAGCTTGCCGTTTGTCCAGGAGTCCTACGAGCAGTACTTC. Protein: CASSLPFVQESYEQYF.

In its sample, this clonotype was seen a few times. The CDR3 region has the DNA TGTGCCAGCTCACGCGAAACGGGGGAGAGTGGAAACACCATATATTTT. Protein sequence: CASSRETGESGNTIYF. The chain uses TRBV18 and TRBJ1-3; perhaps TRBD1 as D (5 bases). The CDR3 is 16 amino acids. CDR1 is KGHSH, CDR2 LQKENI, per germline. Deletions cut 4 bases from V and 3 bases from J, with 16 bases between. Together with reference TRBV18 and TRBJ1-3, the CDR3 gives the full variable domain: NAGVMQNPRHLVRRRGQEARLRCSPMKGHSHVYWYRQLPEEGLKFMVYLQKENIIDESGMPKERFSAEFPKEGPSILRIQQVVRGDSAAYFCASSRETGESGNTIYFGEGSWLTVV.

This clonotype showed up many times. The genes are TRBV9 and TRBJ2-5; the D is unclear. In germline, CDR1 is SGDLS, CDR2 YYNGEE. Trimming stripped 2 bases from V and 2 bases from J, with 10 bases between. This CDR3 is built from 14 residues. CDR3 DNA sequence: TGTGCCAGCAGCGTTTTCGACGGACAAGAGACCCAGTACTTC. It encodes CASSVFDGQETQYF.

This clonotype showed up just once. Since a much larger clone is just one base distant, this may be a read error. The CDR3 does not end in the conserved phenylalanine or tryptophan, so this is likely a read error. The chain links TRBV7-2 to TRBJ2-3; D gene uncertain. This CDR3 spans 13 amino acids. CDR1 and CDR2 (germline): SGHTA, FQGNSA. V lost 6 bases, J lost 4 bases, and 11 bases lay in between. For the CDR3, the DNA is TGTGCCAGCAGTCCCCCCGGGCCAGATACGCAGTATCTT. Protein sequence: CASSPPGPDTQYL.

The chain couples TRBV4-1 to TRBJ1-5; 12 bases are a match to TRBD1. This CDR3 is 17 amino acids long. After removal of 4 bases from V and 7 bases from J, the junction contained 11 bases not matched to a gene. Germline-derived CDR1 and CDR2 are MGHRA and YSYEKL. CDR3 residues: CASSLRTGQGADQPQHF. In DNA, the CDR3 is TGCGCCAGCAGCCTAAGGACGGGACAGGGGGCTGACCAGCCCCAGCATTTT.

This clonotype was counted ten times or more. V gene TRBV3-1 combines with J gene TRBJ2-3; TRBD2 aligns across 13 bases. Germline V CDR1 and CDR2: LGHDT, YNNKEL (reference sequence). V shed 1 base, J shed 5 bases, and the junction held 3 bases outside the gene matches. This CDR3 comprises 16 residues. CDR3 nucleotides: TGTGCCAGCAGCCAAGGACTAGCGGGAGGTGGAGATACGCAGTATTTT. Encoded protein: CASSQGLAGGGDTQYF.

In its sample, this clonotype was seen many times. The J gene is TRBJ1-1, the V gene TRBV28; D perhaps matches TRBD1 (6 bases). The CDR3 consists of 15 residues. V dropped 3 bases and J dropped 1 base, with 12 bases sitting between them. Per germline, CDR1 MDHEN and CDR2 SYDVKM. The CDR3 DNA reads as TGTGCCAGCAGTTTCCCGGACAGCTGGAACACTGAAGCTTTCTTT. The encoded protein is CASSFPDSWNTEAFF.

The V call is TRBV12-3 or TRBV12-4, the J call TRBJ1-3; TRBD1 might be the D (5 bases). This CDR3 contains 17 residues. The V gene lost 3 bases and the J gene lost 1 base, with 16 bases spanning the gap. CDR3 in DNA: TGTGCCAGCAGTTTCGCTTGGGGGGGGTCTTCTGGAAACACCATATATTTT. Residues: CASSFAWGGSSGNTIYF.

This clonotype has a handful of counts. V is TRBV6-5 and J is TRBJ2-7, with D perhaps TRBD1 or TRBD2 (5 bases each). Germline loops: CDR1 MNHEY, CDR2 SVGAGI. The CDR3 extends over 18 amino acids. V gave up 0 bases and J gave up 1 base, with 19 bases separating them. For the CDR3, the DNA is TGTGCCAGCAGTTACTCGGGCACGGGGCAGGCGCTTTCCTACGAGCAGTACTTC. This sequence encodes CASSYSGTGQALSYEQYF.

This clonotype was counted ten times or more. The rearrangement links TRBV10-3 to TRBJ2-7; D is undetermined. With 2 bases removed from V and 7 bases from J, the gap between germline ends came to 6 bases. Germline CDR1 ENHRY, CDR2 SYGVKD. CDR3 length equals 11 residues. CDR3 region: CAISEQAEQYF. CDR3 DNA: TGTGCCATCAGTGAGCAGGCGGAGCAGTACTTC.

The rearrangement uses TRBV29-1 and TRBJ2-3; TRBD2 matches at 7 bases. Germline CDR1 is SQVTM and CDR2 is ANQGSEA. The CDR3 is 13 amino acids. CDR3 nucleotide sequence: TGCAGTTGGTTGGGGGGGGGCACAGATACGCAGTATTTT. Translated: CSWLGGGTDTQYF.

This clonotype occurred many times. The CDR3 sequence is CASSFNYREPSYEQYF. In DNA form, the CDR3 reads TGTGCCAGCAGTTTTAATTATCGGGAACCGAGCTACGAGCAGTACTTC. The chain uses TRBV28 and TRBJ2-7; a possible D gene is TRBD2 (5 bases). V lost 3 bases, J lost 3 bases, and 18 bases lay in between. The CDR3 runs 16 residues. Germline V gives CDR1 MDHEN, CDR2 SYDVKM.

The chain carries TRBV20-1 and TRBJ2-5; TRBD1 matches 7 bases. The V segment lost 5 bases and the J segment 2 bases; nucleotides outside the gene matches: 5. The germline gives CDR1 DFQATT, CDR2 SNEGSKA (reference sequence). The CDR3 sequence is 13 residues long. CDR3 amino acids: CSARTGTQETQYF. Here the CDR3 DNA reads TGCAGTGCTCGGACAGGAACACAAGAGACCCAGTACTTC.

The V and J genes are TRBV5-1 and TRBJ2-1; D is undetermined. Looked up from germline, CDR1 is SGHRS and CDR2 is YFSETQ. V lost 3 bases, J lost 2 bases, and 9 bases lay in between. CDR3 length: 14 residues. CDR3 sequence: CASSSVGAYNEQFF. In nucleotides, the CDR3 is TGCGCCAGCAGCTCTGTTGGGGCCTACAATGAGCAGTTCTTC.

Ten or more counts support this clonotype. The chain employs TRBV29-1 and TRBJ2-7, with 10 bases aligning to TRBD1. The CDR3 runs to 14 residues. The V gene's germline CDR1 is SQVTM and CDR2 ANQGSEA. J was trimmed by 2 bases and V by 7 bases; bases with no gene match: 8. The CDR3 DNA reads TGCAGCGCCGCCCGGGGACAGGGGACCTACGAGCAGTACTTC. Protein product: CSAARGQGTYEQYF.

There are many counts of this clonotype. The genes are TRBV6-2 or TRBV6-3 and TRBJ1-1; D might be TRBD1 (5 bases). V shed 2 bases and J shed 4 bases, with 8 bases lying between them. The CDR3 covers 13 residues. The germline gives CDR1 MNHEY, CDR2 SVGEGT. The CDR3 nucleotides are TGTGCCAGCAGTTACGGGGCCCTCACTGAAGCTTTCTTT. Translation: CASSYGALTEAFF.

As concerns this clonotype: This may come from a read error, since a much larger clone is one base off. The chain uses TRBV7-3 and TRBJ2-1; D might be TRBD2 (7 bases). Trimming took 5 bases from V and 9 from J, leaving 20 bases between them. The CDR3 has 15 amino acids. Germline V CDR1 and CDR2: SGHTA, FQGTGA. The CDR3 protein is CASSPGGASSCEQFF. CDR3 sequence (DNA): TGTGCCAGCAGCCCTGGGGGGGCTAGTAGCTGTGAGCAGTTCTTC. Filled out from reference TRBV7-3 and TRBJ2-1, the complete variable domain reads GAGVSQTPSNKVTEKGKYVELRCDPISGHTALYWYRQSLGQGPEFLIYFQGTGAADDSGLPNDRFFAVRPEGSVSTLKIQRTERGDSAVYLCASSPGGASSCEQFFGPGTRLTVL.